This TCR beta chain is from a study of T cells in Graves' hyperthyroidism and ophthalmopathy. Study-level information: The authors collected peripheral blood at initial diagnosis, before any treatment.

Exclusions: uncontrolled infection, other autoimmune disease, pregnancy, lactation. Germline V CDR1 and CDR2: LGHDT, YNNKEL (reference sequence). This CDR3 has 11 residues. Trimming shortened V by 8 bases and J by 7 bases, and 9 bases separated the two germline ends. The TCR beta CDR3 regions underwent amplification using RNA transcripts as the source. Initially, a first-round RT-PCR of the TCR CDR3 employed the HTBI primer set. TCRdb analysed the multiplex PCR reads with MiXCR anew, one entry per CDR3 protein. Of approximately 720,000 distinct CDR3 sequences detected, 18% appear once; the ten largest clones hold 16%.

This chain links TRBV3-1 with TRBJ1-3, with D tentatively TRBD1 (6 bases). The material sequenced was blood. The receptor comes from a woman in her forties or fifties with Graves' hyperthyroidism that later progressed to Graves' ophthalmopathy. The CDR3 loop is CASARGNTIYF. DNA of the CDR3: TGTGCCAGCGCTAGGGGGAACACCATATATTTT. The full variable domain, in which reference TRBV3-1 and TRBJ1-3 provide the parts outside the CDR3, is DTAVSQTPKYLVTQMGNDKSIKCEQNLGHDTMYWYKQDSKKFLKIMFSYNNKELIINETVPNRFSPKSPDKAHLNLHINSLELGDSAVYFCASARGNTIYFGEGSWLTVV.